A selection of T cell receptor beta chains follows, all from one sample in a study of vaccination effects on CD4 cells after COVID-19. TCRdb's copy holds only in-frame clones and misses some; the assay was immunoSEQ multiplex PCR. The sample has 20,000 to 30,000 clones; around 67% are singletons. These receptors have no identified antigens. The specimen was CD4+ T cells from PBMCs cultured with SARS-CoV-2 spike peptides, collected after COVID-19 vaccination. Source of these receptors: a human donor who received a COVID-19 vaccine. The CDR3 runs from the conserved cysteine through the conserved F or W. The D gene is left open where the match is weak. Clone sizes are given selectively: once, few, many, or a class where the clone is expanded.

DNA	CDR3	V	size	D	J
TGTGCCAGCAGCGGCGGACCGGGACAGTTAGGCAATGAGCAGTTCTTC	CASSGGPGQLGNEQFF	TRBV9	few	TRBD1	TRBJ2-1
TGCGCCAGCAGCGTTGGGACTAGAGGTTACGAGCAGTACTTC	CASSVGTRGYEQYF	TRBV5-1	.	TRBD2	TRBJ2-7
TGTGCCAGCAGCGCCTCGTCAGGGAACACTGAAGCTTTCTTT	CASSASSGNTEAFF	TRBV7-9	.	.	TRBJ1-1
TGCGCCAGCAGTGAGCCCCCTAGGGGGGACACTGAAGCTTTCTTT	CASSEPPRGDTEAFF	TRBV10-2	.	.	TRBJ1-1
TGCGCCAGCAGCTTTGGGACAGGGTGGCAGCCCCAGCATTTT	CASSFGTGWQPQHF	TRBV5-1	.	TRBD1	TRBJ1-5
TGTGCCAGCAGTGAATTTCGCGGCGGGGCGAACAATGAGCAGTTCTTC	CASSEFRGGANNEQFF	TRBV6-1	.	.	TRBJ2-1
TGTGCCAGCAGCGTAGTGGCAGACTCCTACAATGAGCAGTTCTTC	CASSVVADSYNEQFF	TRBV9	.	.	TRBJ2-1
TGTGCCATCAGTGAGTCGGAAGCGACTCAGTTCTTC	CAISESEATQFF	TRBV10-3	.	.	TRBJ2-1
TGTGCCAGCAGTTCTCCGGGACAGGGGGTATACGAGCAGTACTTC	CASSSPGQGVYEQYF	TRBV6-5	.	TRBD1	TRBJ2-7
TGTGCCAGCAGTGAATTGTTGGGCCCGCAAGAGACCCAGTACTTC	CASSELLGPQETQYF	TRBV25-1	.	.	TRBJ2-5
TGTGCCAGCAGTTTACAGGGGGCTGTGACTGAAGCTTTCTTT	CASSLQGAVTEAFF	TRBV27	few	TRBD1	TRBJ1-1
TGTGCCAGCAGTTCCCACCGCGGGGAGCAGTTCTTC	CASSSHRGEQFF	TRBV5-6	.	.	TRBJ2-1
TGCGCCAGCAGCTTGGCTAGCAGCGAGCAGTACTTC	CASSLASSEQYF	TRBV5-1	.	.	TRBJ2-7
TGTGCCAGCAGCGCTTATGAGTATGGCTACACCTTC	CASSAYEYGYTF	TRBV11-2	.	.	TRBJ1-2
TGTGCCAGCTCGACACGCTTACTAGGAACCTACGAGCAGTACTTC	CASSTRLLGTYEQYF	TRBV27	.	.	TRBJ2-7
TGCAGTGCTATCAGCGGATATGAGCAGTTCTTC	CSAISGYEQFF	TRBV20-1	.	.	TRBJ2-1
TGTGCCAGCAGTTTATCGAGGACAGGCAACTATGGCTACACCTTC	CASSLSRTGNYGYTF	TRBV27	.	TRBD1	TRBJ1-2
TGTGCCAGCAGTTTCAGTTTTGGGGAGCTGTTTTTT	CASSFSFGELFF	TRBV27	.	.	TRBJ2-2
TGTGCCATCAGTGACCTATTGGGGCAGGGGTTTAATTCACCCCTCCACTTT	CAISDLLGQGFNSPLHF	TRBV10-3	.	.	TRBJ1-6
TGTGCCAGCAGATTTCGGGAGGGCCGAGATACGCAGTATTTT	CASRFREGRDTQYF	TRBV5-8	.	TRBD2	TRBJ2-3
TGTGCCAGCAGTTTAATCTTTGAGCCTAACTATGGCTACACCTTC	CASSLIFEPNYGYTF	TRBV27	.	.	TRBJ1-2
TGTGCCAGCAGTGAAGAGGGCTCTGGGGCCAACGTCCTGACTTTC	CASSEEGSGANVLTF	TRBV6-1	.	.	TRBJ2-6
TGTGCCAGCACCGCCGACCCAGGGAACTATGGCTACACCTTC	CASTADPGNYGYTF	TRBV9	.	.	TRBJ1-2
TGTGCCAGCAACCAGGGGGCGCGGTATAATTCACCCCTCCACTTT	CASNQGARYNSPLHF	TRBV2	.	TRBD1	TRBJ1-6
TGTGCCAGCAGTGAAACTATAGCTTCACCCCTCCACTTT	CASSETIASPLHF	TRBV6-1	.	.	TRBJ1-6
TGTGCCAGCAGCTTGACCTCTTCAACTAATGAAAAACTGTTTTTT	CASSLTSSTNEKLFF	TRBV9	once	.	TRBJ1-4
TGCGCCAGCAGTGAATTCTCGGTCACAGATACGCAGTATTTT	CASSEFSVTDTQYF	TRBV10-1	.	.	TRBJ2-3
TGTGCTAGTGGTTCACAGGAGTACGAGCAGTACTTC	CASGSQEYEQYF	TRBV12-5	.	.	TRBJ2-7
TGTGCCAGCAGCTTGGGGGCAGGGCGAGAGCAGTACTTC	CASSLGAGREQYF	TRBV5-6	.	.	TRBJ2-7
TGTGCCGTCAGTTACTACCCCCCCCCATCCGAGCAGTACTTC	CAVSYYPPPSEQYF	TRBV6-5	.	.	TRBJ2-7
TGTGCCAGCAGTTTGGGTAGCAATCAGCCCCAGCATTTT	CASSLGSNQPQHF	TRBV12-3/TRBV12-4	.	.	TRBJ1-5
TGCGCCAGCGGGGAGGGACCGACCTACGAGCAGTACTTC	CASGEGPTYEQYF	TRBV5-1	.	TRBD2	TRBJ2-7
TGTGCCAGCAGCAAAAACCGACCGGGACTTGGTGAAGCTTTCTTT	CASSKNRPGLGEAFF	TRBV27	.	.	TRBJ1-1
TGTGCCAGCAGTGACTCTAAGGGGCGCGGCTCTGGGGCCAACGTCCTGACTTTC	CASSDSKGRGSGANVLTF	TRBV6-4	.	.	TRBJ2-6
TGTGCCAGCAGTGAGACAGGGGGCAATCAGCCCCAGCATTTT	CASSETGGNQPQHF	TRBV6-4	few	TRBD1	TRBJ1-5
TGTGCCACCAGCAGAGACCCGGGACAGGGATCCTATGGCTACACCTTC	CATSRDPGQGSYGYTF	TRBV15	.	TRBD1	TRBJ1-2
TGTGCCAGTAGTATATCCTTAGCGGGAGGGGGAGATACGCAGTATTTT	CASSISLAGGGDTQYF	TRBV19	.	TRBD2	TRBJ2-3
TGCGCCAGCAGCCCCACTGACTCCACAGATACGCAGTATTTT	CASSPTDSTDTQYF	TRBV5-1	.	.	TRBJ2-3
TGTGCCAGCTCACCACTCTGGACAGGGGAAAACATTCAGTACTTC	CASSPLWTGENIQYF	TRBV18	few	TRBD1	TRBJ2-4